A single sample gave rise to the 2 T cell receptor beta chains below, sequenced in a study of T cell responses to AZD1222 COVID-19 vaccine. Assay: immunoSEQ multiplex PCR; the TCRdb copy retains only in-frame clones and omits some. Seen here are some 110,000 clones, more than 80% observed once, and the top ten hold 3.5% to 5.5%. Sequenced here: peripheral blood, sampled 28 days after the second AZD1222 dose. Source of these receptors: an adult who received the AZD1222 COVID-19 vaccine.

The J gene is TRBJ2-4, the V gene TRBV4-3, with no clear D. The CDR3 is 15 amino acids. The ends were cut back, 0 bases at V and 0 bases at J, with 6 bases in the middle. Germline CDR1 is LGHNA and CDR2 is YSLEER. CDR3: CASSQDLGAKNIQYF. CDR3 nucleotides: TGCGCCAGCAGCCAAGATCTGGGAGCCAAAAACATTCAGTACTTC.

The gene calls are TRBV4-1 and TRBJ1-2; no reliable D call. Germline-derived CDR1 and CDR2 are MGHRA and YSYEKL. CDR3 length equals 15 residues. V lost 0 bases, J lost 0 bases, and 8 bases lay in between. The CDR3 nucleotides are TGCGCCAGCAGCCAAGATCTCCTAGCTAACTATGGCTACACCTTC. It codes for CASSQDLLANYGYTF.